A selection of T cell receptor beta chains follows, all from one sample in a study. TCRdb passed the RT-PCR reads through MiXCR, listing each CDR3 protein once. The table shows 550,000 to 750,000 distinct CDR3 sequences, with over 12% occurring only once. Sequencing used memory CD4+ T cells from blood. These receptor sequences come from a female donor in good health, serving as a healthy control. Each CDR3 is given with its conserved first and last residue. D genes are given only for firm matches. Some rows mark clone size as missing; the rest say once, few, many or name a class of expanded clone.

v_call,d_call,clone_size,j_call,cdr3_nt,cdr3_aa
TRBV7-2,.,.,TRBJ1-1,TGTGCCAGCAGCTTTTATGGGGCTTCTTTCTTT,CASSFYGASFF
TRBV7-9,TRBD1,.,TRBJ2-1,TGTGCCAGCAGCCCAGGGGGGGGACAGGGGTGGCATGAGCAGTTCTTC,CASSPGGGQGWHEQFF
TRBV20-1,.,many,TRBJ2-2,TGCAGTGCTAGGAACCAGAACACCGGGGAGCTGTTTTTT,CSARNQNTGELFF
TRBV7-8,TRBD2,.,TRBJ2-7,TGTGCCAGCAGCCAGCTGGGCGGTAGCGGGTCACGATACGAGCAGTACTTC,CASSQLGGSGSRYEQYF
TRBV6-5,.,.,TRBJ1-2,TGTGCCAGCAGCCTGGGTGAGCGGACCACGGGTGGCTACACCTTC,CASSLGERTTGGYTF
TRBV5-1,.,few,TRBJ1-1,TGCGCCAGCAGCTCCGAGGCGGGAGCAGAAGCTTTCTTT,CASSSEAGAEAFF
TRBV18,.,few,TRBJ2-7,TGTGCCAGCTCACCAGATGCCGGAGCCTACGAGCAGTACTTC,CASSPDAGAYEQYF
TRBV7-9,.,many,TRBJ2-1,TGTGCCAGCAGCTTATTTTCCAGCGTATTGGACAATGAGCAGTTCTTC,CASSLFSSVLDNEQFF
TRBV7-3,.,many,TRBJ1-6,TGTGCCAGCAGCTTAGGGGGAGACGGGATGAATTCACCCCTCCACTTT,CASSLGGDGMNSPLHF
TRBV30,.,few,TRBJ2-1,TGTGCCTGGAGTGTCGCGCTTGTATTTGGGCGGGGTTCCTACAATGAGCAGTTCTTC,CAWSVALVFGRGSYNEQFF